The 8 T cell receptor beta chains in this list originate from one sample, sequenced in a study of STAT5B mutations in CD4+ large granular lymphocyte leukemia. Only in-frame clones appear in the TCRdb table, and some are missing; sequencing was by immunoSEQ multiplex PCR. This repertoire shows 35,000 to 40,000 clones, around 85% found once; its top ten account for around 1.3%. Material: CD4+ T cells from blood buffy coats. The receptor set was obtained from a human donor in good health.

This clone was seen just once. The gene calls are TRBV7-2 and TRBJ2-2, with D perhaps matching TRBD2 (5 bases). The CDR3 covers 13 residues. V shed 4 bases and J shed 7 bases, with 10 bases lying between them. Germline V gene sequence: CDR1 SGHTA, CDR2 FQGNSA. The CDR3 nucleotides read TGTGCCAGCAGCTCAATACGGGGCGGGGAGCTGTTTTTT. Its translation: CASSSIRGGELFF.

J is TRBJ2-7 and V is TRBV4-1; TRBD2 might be the D (6 bases). Germline values: CDR1 MGHRA, CDR2 YSYEKL. The CDR3 covers 15 residues. The germline V and J ends were trimmed by 1 base and 3 bases, with 13 bases remaining between them. Here the CDR3 reads CASSQGGGENYEQYF. In DNA form, the CDR3 reads TGCGCCAGCAGCCAAGGGGGAGGAGAGAACTACGAGCAGTACTTC.

The genes are TRBV14 and TRBJ1-6; a possible D gene is TRBD1 (6 bases). CDR3 size: 15 residues. Between the trimmed V and J ends, which lost 1 base and 9 bases, there was a span of 13 bases. The germline V gene encodes CDR1 SGHDN and CDR2 FVKESK. The CDR3 sequence is CASSQVQGISSPLHF. The CDR3 DNA reads TGTGCCAGCAGCCAAGTTCAGGGGATCAGTTCACCCCTCCACTTT.

V and J are TRBV6-5 and TRBJ2-2; D could derive from TRBD1 or TRBD2 (7 bases each). The V gene lost 6 bases and the J gene lost 6 bases, with 14 bases spanning the gap. Germline lookup yields CDR1 MNHEY and CDR2 SVGAGI. This CDR3 region has 14 residues. The CDR3 nucleotides are TGTGCCAGCAGAACAGGGGAGGGGGCCGGGGAGCTGTTTTTT. Amino acid sequence: CASRTGEGAGELFF.

The chain links TRBV2 to TRBJ2-3; TRBD2 matches 11 bases. There are 14 residues in the CDR3. V dropped 7 bases and J dropped 5; count of bases not matched to a gene: 5. Germline lookup yields CDR1 SNHLY and CDR2 FYNNEI. The CDR3 region is CASNSGGAVDTQYF. DNA for the CDR3: TGTGCCAGCAATAGCGGGGGGGCCGTAGATACGCAGTATTTT.

CDR3 nucleotide sequence: TGCGCCAGCAGCCAAGACACCAGGGGGGAGACCCAGTACTTC. Protein sequence: CASSQDTRGETQYF. This sequence joins TRBV4-3 and TRBJ2-5, with TRBD1 matching 7 bases. V dropped 0 bases and J dropped 5; count of bases not matched to a gene: 3. Germline CDR1 is LGHNA and CDR2 is YSLEER. This CDR3 has 14 amino acids.

Here the CDR3 reads CASSPGQSGDTQYF. Written as DNA, the CDR3 is TGCGCCAGCAGCCCTGGACAGAGCGGAGATACGCAGTATTTT. V usage is TRBV5-1 and J usage is TRBJ2-3, with a tentative D call TRBD1 (6 bases). This CDR3 region has 14 residues. Germline-derived CDR1 and CDR2 are SGHRS and YFSETQ. Trimming shortened V by 4 bases and J by 5 bases, and 14 bases separated the two germline ends.

V is TRBV6-5 and J is TRBJ1-2, with 8 bases matching TRBD1. J lost 8 bases, V lost 2 bases, and 10 bases had no gene match. The CDR3 is made up of 15 amino acids. CDR1 is MNHEY, CDR2 SVGAGI, per germline. The CDR3 protein is CASSYGRDRRMGYTF. CDR3 bases: TGTGCCAGCAGTTACGGGCGGGACAGGCGAATGGGCTACACCTTC.